This T cell receptor (beta chain) was captured in a study of blood T cell repertoires in COVID-19 (dated by TCRdb to about 2020). Looking at the study overall: Collaborator samples came from the United States, Italy and Spain and covered acute and convalescent phases of COVID-19. Sample metadata almost always included a de-identified subject ID, COVID-19 status, age in years and sex. The repertoires were released in a freely available public database intended as a resource for research on the immune response to SARS-CoV-2. The samples were drawn from two sources: the first 160 participants of the ongoing ImmuneRACE study, and 1,000 to 1,500 subjects contributed by 6 global collaborators. Subjects who had been exposed to COVID-19, were actively infected with it, or had recovered from it provided the deeply sampled blood TCRbeta repertoires that made up the dataset. Where available, HLA class I and class II types were taken from metadata supplied by the sample provider and were not determined by assay-based typing. The prospective study material was composed of cDNA or gDNA derived from T cells, B-cell-depleted T cells, or PBMCs. Study-wide conclusions, independent of this receptor: How much clinical and demographic metadata was included differed by source and by participant, and the metadata was provided uncurated.

The immunoSEQ Assay, a bias-controlled multiplex PCR, was used to amplify TCRbeta CDR3 regions from genomic DNA. The authors' pipeline ran thus. Within the assay, amplification of reference gene primers was used to estimate how many nucleated cells each sample contained. To quantify the absolute abundance of each unique TCRbeta CDR3 rearrangement, sequence reads were collapsed and filtered. For each sample, productive Simpson clonality was calculated by taking the square root of Simpson's diversity index across productive rearrangements. The immuneACCESS repertoire file appears here via TCRdb, limited to in-frame rearrangements. These files lack a portion of the clones; in checked studies, under half of the deficit traces to unresolved V genes, and the cause of the others is not known. The V and J calls and clone size come from that table; D and trimming were worked out from the DNA. The sample profile shows 150,000 or so clones; about 90% of them were found once. In total, the top ten clones hold 4.5% to 5% of the sample.

V sheds 4 bases and J sheds 4 bases, leaving 13 bases between their ends. The germline V gene gives CDR1 as SGHRS and CDR2 as YFSETQ. Spanning cysteine to phenylalanine, the CDR3 consists of 14 amino acids. The only DNA kept is the CDR3, 42 bases in frame from the first base. On this clone: No antigen is known for it. Base-call qualities are not available, and no considerably larger clone is one nucleotide away.

One collaborating source in Seattle enrolled patients while the patients were actively infected and followed the patients over time throughout the course of disease. Collaborating institutions collected whole blood in K2EDTA tubes following their own protocols. For TCRbeta analysis, collaborators shipped samples as frozen whole blood, isolated PBMCs, or DNA extracted from either of those sample types. The sample comprised peripheral blood. The chain is assembled from TRBV5-1 and TRBJ2-3, and possibly TRBD2, on 6 matching bases. The source is a man aged 25 to 45 with COVID-19, enrolled during active disease. The CDR3 in this case is CASSAGLVADTQYF. The DNA sequence is given as TGCGCCAGCAGCGCGGGGTTAGTTGCAGATACGCAGTATTTT.